This entry describes one T cell receptor (beta chain). Molecular barcoded adaptors covering alpha/delta and beta/gamma chains were used on about 0.4 ug RNA. In TCRdb, the reads were re-called with MiXCR into one record per CDR3 protein. The sample has some 48,000 distinct CDR3 sequences; roughly 18% are singletons. This specimen belongs to a study of read filtering for tumor transcriptome and immune sequencing. Across the study: By R-ISS, stages I, II and III held roughly 8, 16 and 7 patients.

The CDR3 runs 15 residues. V was pared by 3 bases and J by 5 bases, with 13 bases between. Germline values: CDR1 SGHVS, CDR2 FQNEAQ. The source is a donor at least 40 years old with multiple myeloma. The J gene is TRBJ2-2, the V gene TRBV7-8; D is uncertain. The sample comprised a population of CD138-negative cells sorted from bone marrow. The CDR3 DNA reads TGTGCCAGCAGCTTTTTATCTAGGTGTACCGGGGAGCTGTTTTTT. This translates into CASSFLSRCTGELFF. Full variable domain (missing parts from reference TRBV7-8 and TRBJ2-2): GAGVSQSPRYKVAKRGQDVALRCDPISGHVSLFWYQQALGQGPEFLTYFQNEAQLDKSGLPSDRFFAERPEGSVSTLKIQRTQQEDSAVYLCASSFLSRCTGELFFGEGSRLTVL.